The clone carrying this T cell receptor beta chain is deemed large. What it recognizes is unknown. These data originate in a study of metastatic and nonmetastatic thyroid tumors. Study at large: The study looked at repertoires side by side in blood and in tumor or nodule tissue from malignant and benign thyroid patients.

Broader study findings: The study reportedly found significantly higher TCR beta diversity in malignant thyroid tumors than benign nodules, in blood and tumor.

Treatment of any kind had been given to no patient before thyroid surgery. Germline CDR1 MNHNS, CDR2 SASEGT. V lost 7 bases, J lost 7 bases, and 11 bases lay in between. CDR3 length: 12 amino acids. TCRdb redid the clone calls on the PCR reads using MiXCR. The sample has a few thousand clones, roughly 30% seen once; the top ten hold roughly 20%. This chain uses TRBV6-1 with TRBJ2-1; D is unresolved. The receptor was derived from a female donor with papillary thyroid cancer or a benign thyroid nodule (not recorded which). Some clones in this sample may be carry-over from other donors' samples. Sequencing input: adjacent normal tissue. CDR3 in DNA: TGTGCCAGCAAAAACCGACTTAATGAGCAGTTCTTC. Residues: CASKNRLNEQFF.